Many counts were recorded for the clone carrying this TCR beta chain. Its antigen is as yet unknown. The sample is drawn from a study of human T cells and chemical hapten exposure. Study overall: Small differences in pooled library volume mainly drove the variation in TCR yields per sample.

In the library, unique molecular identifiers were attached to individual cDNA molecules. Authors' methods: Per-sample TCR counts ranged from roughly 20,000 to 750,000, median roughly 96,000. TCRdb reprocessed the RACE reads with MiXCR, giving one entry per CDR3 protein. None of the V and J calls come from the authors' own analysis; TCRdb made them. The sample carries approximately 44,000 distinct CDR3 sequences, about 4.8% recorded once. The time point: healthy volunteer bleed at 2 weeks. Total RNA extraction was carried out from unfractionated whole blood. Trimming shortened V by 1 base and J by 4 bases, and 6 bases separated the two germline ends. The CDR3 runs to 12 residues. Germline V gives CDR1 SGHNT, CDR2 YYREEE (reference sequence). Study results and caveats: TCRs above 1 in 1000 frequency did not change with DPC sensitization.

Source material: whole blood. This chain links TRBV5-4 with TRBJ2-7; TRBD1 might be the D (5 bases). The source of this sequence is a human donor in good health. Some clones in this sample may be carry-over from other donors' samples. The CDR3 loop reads CASSLQGYEQYF. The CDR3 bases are TGTGCCAGCAGCTTGCAGGGATACGAGCAGTACTTC.